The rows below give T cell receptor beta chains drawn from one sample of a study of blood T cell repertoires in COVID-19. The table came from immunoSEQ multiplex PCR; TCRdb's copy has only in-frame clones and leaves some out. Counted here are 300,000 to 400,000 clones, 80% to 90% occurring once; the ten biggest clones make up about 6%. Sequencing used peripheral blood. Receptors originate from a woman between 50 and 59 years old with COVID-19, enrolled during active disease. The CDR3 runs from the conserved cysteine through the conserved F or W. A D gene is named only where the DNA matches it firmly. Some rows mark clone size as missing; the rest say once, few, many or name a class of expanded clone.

CDR3 DNA: TGCAGTGCTAGTCCTCTTGCCGGAGTGGTCTACGAGCAGTACTTC
CDR3 protein: CSASPLAGVVYEQYF
J gene: TRBJ2-7
clone size: NA
D gene: NA
V gene: TRBV20-1

CDR3 DNA: TGTGCCAGCAGTCCCCGGGACAGGGGAAGGGAGCTGTTTTTT
CDR3 protein: CASSPRDRGRELFF
J gene: TRBJ2-2
clone size: NA
D gene: TRBD1
V gene: TRBV3-1/TRBV3-2

CDR3 DNA: TGTGCCAGCAGCGAGCGGGTTCCCGCCTACGAGCAGTACTTC
CDR3 protein: CASSERVPAYEQYF
J gene: TRBJ2-7
clone size: NA
D gene: NA
V gene: TRBV6-2/TRBV6-3

CDR3 DNA: TGCAGCGCCCTTTCCTACGAGCAGTACTTC
CDR3 protein: CSALSYEQYF
J gene: TRBJ2-7
clone size: once
D gene: NA
V gene: TRBV29-1

CDR3 DNA: TGTGCCAGCAGCATCCCTTGGGGGACAGGGGGCAGAAACACCATATATTTT
CDR3 protein: CASSIPWGTGGRNTIYF
J gene: TRBJ1-3
clone size: NA
D gene: TRBD1
V gene: TRBV7-6

CDR3 DNA: TGTGCCAGCAGCTTAGTATCAGGGGGCGAGCAGTACTTC
CDR3 protein: CASSLVSGGEQYF
J gene: TRBJ2-7
clone size: NA
D gene: TRBD1
V gene: TRBV7-2

CDR3 DNA: TGTGCCAGTAGAGACAGGGGCGGGAATGAAAAACTGTTTTTT
CDR3 protein: CASRDRGGNEKLFF
J gene: TRBJ1-4
clone size: NA
D gene: TRBD1
V gene: TRBV19

CDR3 DNA: TGTGCCAGTAGTCCCCCGGAGGGGCCCGTTGAAAAACTGTTTTTT
CDR3 protein: CASSPPEGPVEKLFF
J gene: TRBJ1-4
clone size: NA
D gene: NA
V gene: TRBV19

CDR3 DNA: TGTGCCAGTAGTATAGAGGATAGCGGGAGTATCTACGAGCAGTACTTC
CDR3 protein: CASSIEDSGSIYEQYF
J gene: TRBJ2-7
clone size: few
D gene: TRBD2
V gene: TRBV19

CDR3 DNA: TGTGCCAGCAGCCATGGGGCTATAGCGGGAGCCACAGATACGCAGTATTTT
CDR3 protein: CASSHGAIAGATDTQYF
J gene: TRBJ2-3
clone size: NA
D gene: TRBD2
V gene: TRBV3-1/TRBV3-2

CDR3 DNA: TGTGCCAGCAGACCAGCCGGAGTAAGGTCAGATACGCAGTATTTT
CDR3 protein: CASRPAGVRSDTQYF
J gene: TRBJ2-3
clone size: NA
D gene: NA
V gene: TRBV5-4

CDR3 DNA: TGTGCCAGCAGTGAGGAGGCCCAGGGGGGACTAGCGGGAGGGCGGGATACGCAGTATTTT
CDR3 protein: CASSEEAQGGLAGGRDTQYF
J gene: TRBJ2-3
clone size: NA
D gene: TRBD2
V gene: TRBV6-1

CDR3 DNA: TGTGCCAGCAGCCCTGCTTATAGGACAGCAGCCTACGAGCAGTACTTC
CDR3 protein: CASSPAYRTAAYEQYF
J gene: TRBJ2-7
clone size: NA
D gene: NA
V gene: TRBV6-2/TRBV6-3

CDR3 DNA: TGTGCCAGTAGTGTGACAGGGGGAGGTCAGCCCCAGCATTTT
CDR3 protein: CASSVTGGGQPQHF
J gene: TRBJ1-5
clone size: NA
D gene: TRBD1
V gene: TRBV19

CDR3 DNA: TGTGCCAGCAGCCATATCGGGGACAGTTTGTTCGGGGAACTTGATGAGCAGTTCTTC
CDR3 protein: CASSHIGDSLFGELDEQFF
J gene: TRBJ2-1
clone size: NA
D gene: TRBD1
V gene: TRBV27

CDR3 DNA: TGTGCCAGCAGCTCGGGGTACCTGAACACTGAAGCTTTCTTT
CDR3 protein: CASSSGYLNTEAFF
J gene: TRBJ1-1
clone size: NA
D gene: NA
V gene: TRBV11-3

CDR3 DNA: TGTGCCAGCAGCTTAGGGCCCTCCGCGGGATCATATTACGAGCAGTACTTC
CDR3 protein: CASSLGPSAGSYYEQYF
J gene: TRBJ2-7
clone size: NA
D gene: NA
V gene: TRBV11-2

CDR3 DNA: TGTGCCAGCAGCTCTCCCCGACAGGGCTCGTACAATGAGCAGTTCTTC
CDR3 protein: CASSSPRQGSYNEQFF
J gene: TRBJ2-1
clone size: NA
D gene: TRBD1
V gene: TRBV7-9

CDR3 DNA: TGTGCCAGCAGCTATGGGACGACAGGGGTAGACACTGAAGCTTTCTTT
CDR3 protein: CASSYGTTGVDTEAFF
J gene: TRBJ1-1
clone size: once
D gene: TRBD1
V gene: TRBV7-9

CDR3 DNA: TGTGCCAGCAGCCAAGGTCTCCGGACAGGGGCTGGAAACACCATATATTTT
CDR3 protein: CASSQGLRTGAGNTIYF
J gene: TRBJ1-3
clone size: once
D gene: TRBD1
V gene: TRBV3-1/TRBV3-2

CDR3 DNA: TGTGCCAGCAGCTTGGTCGGGACAGGCGTTAACTATGGCTACACCTTC
CDR3 protein: CASSLVGTGVNYGYTF
J gene: TRBJ1-2
clone size: NA
D gene: TRBD1
V gene: TRBV7-2

CDR3 DNA: TGTGCCAGCAGCTTATTTCTAGCGGGAGGGCCGATAAAGGAGCAGTTCTTC
CDR3 protein: CASSLFLAGGPIKEQFF
J gene: TRBJ2-1
clone size: NA
D gene: TRBD2
V gene: TRBV11-2

CDR3 DNA: TGTGCCAGCAGTTACTTCCCGGGACAGCCGAACACTGAAGCTTTCTTT
CDR3 protein: CASSYFPGQPNTEAFF
J gene: TRBJ1-1
clone size: NA
D gene: TRBD1
V gene: TRBV6-2/TRBV6-3

CDR3 DNA: TGTGCCAGTAATCCCCGGGGGGGGTCGCAGTTCTTC
CDR3 protein: CASNPRGGSQFF
J gene: TRBJ2-1
clone size: NA
D gene: TRBD2
V gene: TRBV19

CDR3 DNA: TGTGCCAGCACCTCCCGCGGGGGTTACGGCACTGAAGCTTTCTTT
CDR3 protein: CASTSRGGYGTEAFF
J gene: TRBJ1-1
clone size: NA
D gene: NA
V gene: TRBV25-1